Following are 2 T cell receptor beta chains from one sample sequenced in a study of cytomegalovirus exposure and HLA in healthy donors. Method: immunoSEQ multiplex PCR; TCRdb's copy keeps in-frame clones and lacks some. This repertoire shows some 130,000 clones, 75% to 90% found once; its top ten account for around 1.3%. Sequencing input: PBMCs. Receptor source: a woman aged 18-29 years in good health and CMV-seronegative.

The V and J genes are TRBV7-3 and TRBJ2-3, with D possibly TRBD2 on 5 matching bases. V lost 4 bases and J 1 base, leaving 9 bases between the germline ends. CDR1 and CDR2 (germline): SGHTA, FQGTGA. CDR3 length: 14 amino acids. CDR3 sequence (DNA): TGTGCCAGCAGCTCAGGACTGGGCACAGATACGCAGTATTTT. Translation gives CASSSGLGTDTQYF.

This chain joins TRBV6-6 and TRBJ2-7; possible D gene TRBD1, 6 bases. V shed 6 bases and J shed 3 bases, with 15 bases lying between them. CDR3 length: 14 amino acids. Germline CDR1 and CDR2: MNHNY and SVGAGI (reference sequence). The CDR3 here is CASRSPPGVYEQYF. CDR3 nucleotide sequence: TGTGCCAGCAGATCCCCGCCAGGGGTCTACGAGCAGTACTTC.